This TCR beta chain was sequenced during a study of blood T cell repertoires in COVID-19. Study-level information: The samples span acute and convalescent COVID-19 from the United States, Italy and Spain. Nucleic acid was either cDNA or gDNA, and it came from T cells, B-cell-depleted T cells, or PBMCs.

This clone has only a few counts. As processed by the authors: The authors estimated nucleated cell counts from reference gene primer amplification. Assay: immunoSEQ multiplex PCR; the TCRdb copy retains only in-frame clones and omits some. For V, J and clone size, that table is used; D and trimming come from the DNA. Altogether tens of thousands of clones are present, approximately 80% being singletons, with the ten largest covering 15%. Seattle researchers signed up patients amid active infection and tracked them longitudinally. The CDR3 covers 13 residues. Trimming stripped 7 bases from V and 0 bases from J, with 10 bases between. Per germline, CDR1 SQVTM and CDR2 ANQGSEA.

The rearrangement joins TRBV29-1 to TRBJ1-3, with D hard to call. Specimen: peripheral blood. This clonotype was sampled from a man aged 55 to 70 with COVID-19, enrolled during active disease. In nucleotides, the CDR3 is TGCAGCGCTCAGTATTTCTCTGGAAACACCATATATTTT. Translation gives CSAQYFSGNTIYF. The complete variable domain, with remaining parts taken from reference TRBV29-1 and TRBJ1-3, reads SAVISQKPSRDICQRGTSLTIQCQVDSQVTMMFWYRQQPGQSLTLIATANQGSEATYESGFVIDKFPISRPNLTFSTLTVSNMSPEDSSIYLCSAQYFSGNTIYFGEGSWLTVV.